This is a list of T cell receptor beta chains from one sample in a study of T cell changes during pregnancy in multiple sclerosis. This table comes from immunoSEQ multiplex PCR, and its TCRdb copy is limited to in-frame clones, with some not included. The sample yields over 70,000 clones, almost 95% seen once. The material sequenced was peripheral blood, taken in the third trimester of pregnancy. The receptor set was obtained from a female donor with multiple sclerosis, enrolled in a pregnancy study. Both conserved end residues are part of each CDR3. D genes are given only for firm matches. Not all rows give a size; the values are once, few, many and, for expanded clones, a class.

V,J,size,D,DNA,CDR3
TRBV29-1,TRBJ2-7,once,TRBD1,TGCAGCGTTGGTTTAGGACAGGGTGTCAACGAGCAGTACTTC,CSVGLGQGVNEQYF
TRBV6-5,TRBJ2-7,.,TRBD1,TGTGCCAGCAGCTTGGACAGGCCGGGGACCTACGAGCAGTACTTC,CASSLDRPGTYEQYF
TRBV9,TRBJ1-1,.,.,TGTGCCAGCAGCGTAGTTGGGGAGGGCACTGAAGCTTTCTTT,CASSVVGEGTEAFF
TRBV30,TRBJ2-7,once,TRBD2,TGTGCCTGGAGAGGGACTAGCGGGAGGGCCTGGTCCTACGAGCAGTACTTC,CAWRGTSGRAWSYEQYF
TRBV30,TRBJ2-1,.,.,TGTGCCTGGAGTGTAGGAGTGTATGAGCAGTTCTTC,CAWSVGVYEQFF
TRBV10-3,TRBJ1-1,.,TRBD1,TGTGCCATCAGTTCCCCCACAGGGGAGAACACTGAAGCTTTCTTT,CAISSPTGENTEAFF
TRBV10-3,TRBJ2-1,once,TRBD2,TGTGCCATCAGTGAGTCTCTGCGACTAGCGGGAGAAGGGAATGAGCAGTTCTTC,CAISESLRLAGEGNEQFF
TRBV1,TRBJ2-5,.,.,TGCACCAGCAGCCAAGATCGCGGAGAGACCCAGTACTTC,CTSSQDRGETQYF
TRBV6-1,TRBJ2-2,once,.,TGTGCCAGCAGTGGAGCTATCGGACAGTTCGCGAACACCGGGGAGCTGTTTTTT,CASSGAIGQFANTGELFF
TRBV27,TRBJ2-7,once,.,TGTGCCAGCAGTTTACGGGAAGGGTACGAGCAGTACTTC,CASSLREGYEQYF
TRBV19,TRBJ1-3,.,TRBD1,TGTGCCAGTAGTATGTTTGGACGTGGGACAGGTACTGGAAACACCATATATTTT,CASSMFGRGTGTGNTIYF
TRBV5-1,TRBJ2-1,.,TRBD1,TGCGCCAGCAGCGTCGGCCGAGGGGGCTATGAGCAGTTCTTC,CASSVGRGGYEQFF
TRBV14,TRBJ2-7,.,.,TGTGCCAGCAGCCCCCGAGGACAGTTCGGTCTTGGCGAGCAGTACTTC,CASSPRGQFGLGEQYF
TRBV28,TRBJ1-2,.,.,TGTGCCAGCAGTTTCACCCTGATCCGAAAGGGGCCCGGCTACACCTTC,CASSFTLIRKGPGYTF
TRBV11-3,TRBJ2-1,.,TRBD2,TGTGCCAGCAGCTTAGTTGGGAGGGATCAGCAGTTCTTC,CASSLVGRDQQFF
TRBV15,TRBJ2-6,.,TRBD1,TGTGCCACCAGCAGTCCGGGACAGGTGATCTCTGGGGCCAACGTCCTGACTTTC,CATSSPGQVISGANVLTF
TRBV5-1,TRBJ2-7,.,.,TGCGCCAGCAGCTTGCGAGATGTCTACGAGCAGTACTTC,CASSLRDVYEQYF
TRBV7-2,TRBJ2-1,.,.,TGTGCCAGCAGCTTAGTACGGGGTGAGCAGTTCTTC,CASSLVRGEQFF
TRBV7-8,TRBJ1-5,.,TRBD1,TGTGCCAGCAGCAGACAGGGAAGCAATCAGCCCCAGCATTTT,CASSRQGSNQPQHF
TRBV19,TRBJ1-1,.,.,TGTGCCAGTAGTATAAGACAGGCCAACACTGAAGCTTTCTTT,CASSIRQANTEAFF
TRBV7-9,TRBJ2-4,.,TRBD2,TGTGCCAGCAGCTTTAGTAGCGGGGGGAACATTCAGTACTTC,CASSFSSGGNIQYF
TRBV2,TRBJ1-2,once,.,TGTGCCAGCAGTGAACAGGGGAGAGGGTATGGCTACACCTTC,CASSEQGRGYGYTF
TRBV7-2,TRBJ2-3,once,TRBD2,TGTGCCAGCAGCTTAGGGGGACTAGCGGGAGATACGCAGTATTTT,CASSLGGLAGDTQYF
TRBV4-2,TRBJ1-5,.,TRBD1,TGTGCCAGCAGCCCGGAGGGGGCGCAGAATCAGCCCCAGCATTTT,CASSPEGAQNQPQHF
TRBV5-8,TRBJ2-5,.,.,TGTGCCAGCAGCTTGGAGACAGTCGCGGAGACCCAGTACTTC,CASSLETVAETQYF
TRBV7-9,TRBJ2-7,.,.,TGTGCCAGCAGCTACCGGGATAGCTACGAGCAGTACTTC,CASSYRDSYEQYF